This record looks at one T cell receptor (beta chain) sequence and its context. In the authors' methods: Reference gene primer amplification gave estimated nucleated cell counts. TCRdb keeps only in-frame clones here, not all; method: immunoSEQ multiplex PCR. V and J calls and clone size come straight from that table; D and trimming were deduced from the DNA. This sample carries under 300,000 clones, around 83% of them seen once, and the ten largest clones take approximately 6.6%. The CDR3 runs 14 residues. CDR1 is SGHVS and CDR2 is FQNEAQ in the germline V gene. V lost 3 bases, J lost 0 bases, and 6 bases lay in between. The data derive from a study of blood T cell repertoires in COVID-19. Study details: In each case, the material was cDNA or gDNA derived from T cells, B-cell-depleted T cells, or PBMCs.

The cohort comprised adults aged roughly 18 to 95 years residing in 20 to 30 US areas. Participants classified as exposed had met a COVID-19 case within 2 weeks before study entry. Sequenced material: PBMCs or T cells enriched from blood (not recorded which). This clonotype originated in a woman between 45 and 60 years old who had been exposed to COVID-19. The chain carries TRBV7-8 and TRBJ1-3; D not certain. The CDR3 DNA sequence: TGTGCCAGCAGCTTTAGCCACTCTGGAAACACCATATATTTT. Encoded protein: CASSFSHSGNTIYF.